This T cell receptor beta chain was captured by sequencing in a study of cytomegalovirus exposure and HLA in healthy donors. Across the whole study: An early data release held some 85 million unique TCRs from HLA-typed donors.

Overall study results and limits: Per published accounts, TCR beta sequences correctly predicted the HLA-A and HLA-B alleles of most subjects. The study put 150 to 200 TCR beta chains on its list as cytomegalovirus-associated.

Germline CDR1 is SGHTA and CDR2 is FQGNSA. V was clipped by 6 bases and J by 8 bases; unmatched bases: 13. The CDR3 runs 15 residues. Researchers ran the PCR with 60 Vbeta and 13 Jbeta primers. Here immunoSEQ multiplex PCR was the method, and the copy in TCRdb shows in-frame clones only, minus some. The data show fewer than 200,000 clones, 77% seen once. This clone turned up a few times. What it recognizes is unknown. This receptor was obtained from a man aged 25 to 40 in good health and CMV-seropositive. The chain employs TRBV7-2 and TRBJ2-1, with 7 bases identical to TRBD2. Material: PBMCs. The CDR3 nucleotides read TGTGCCAGCAGTGAGACTAGCTACCCCGACTATGAGCAGTTCTTC. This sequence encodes CASSETSYPDYEQFF.